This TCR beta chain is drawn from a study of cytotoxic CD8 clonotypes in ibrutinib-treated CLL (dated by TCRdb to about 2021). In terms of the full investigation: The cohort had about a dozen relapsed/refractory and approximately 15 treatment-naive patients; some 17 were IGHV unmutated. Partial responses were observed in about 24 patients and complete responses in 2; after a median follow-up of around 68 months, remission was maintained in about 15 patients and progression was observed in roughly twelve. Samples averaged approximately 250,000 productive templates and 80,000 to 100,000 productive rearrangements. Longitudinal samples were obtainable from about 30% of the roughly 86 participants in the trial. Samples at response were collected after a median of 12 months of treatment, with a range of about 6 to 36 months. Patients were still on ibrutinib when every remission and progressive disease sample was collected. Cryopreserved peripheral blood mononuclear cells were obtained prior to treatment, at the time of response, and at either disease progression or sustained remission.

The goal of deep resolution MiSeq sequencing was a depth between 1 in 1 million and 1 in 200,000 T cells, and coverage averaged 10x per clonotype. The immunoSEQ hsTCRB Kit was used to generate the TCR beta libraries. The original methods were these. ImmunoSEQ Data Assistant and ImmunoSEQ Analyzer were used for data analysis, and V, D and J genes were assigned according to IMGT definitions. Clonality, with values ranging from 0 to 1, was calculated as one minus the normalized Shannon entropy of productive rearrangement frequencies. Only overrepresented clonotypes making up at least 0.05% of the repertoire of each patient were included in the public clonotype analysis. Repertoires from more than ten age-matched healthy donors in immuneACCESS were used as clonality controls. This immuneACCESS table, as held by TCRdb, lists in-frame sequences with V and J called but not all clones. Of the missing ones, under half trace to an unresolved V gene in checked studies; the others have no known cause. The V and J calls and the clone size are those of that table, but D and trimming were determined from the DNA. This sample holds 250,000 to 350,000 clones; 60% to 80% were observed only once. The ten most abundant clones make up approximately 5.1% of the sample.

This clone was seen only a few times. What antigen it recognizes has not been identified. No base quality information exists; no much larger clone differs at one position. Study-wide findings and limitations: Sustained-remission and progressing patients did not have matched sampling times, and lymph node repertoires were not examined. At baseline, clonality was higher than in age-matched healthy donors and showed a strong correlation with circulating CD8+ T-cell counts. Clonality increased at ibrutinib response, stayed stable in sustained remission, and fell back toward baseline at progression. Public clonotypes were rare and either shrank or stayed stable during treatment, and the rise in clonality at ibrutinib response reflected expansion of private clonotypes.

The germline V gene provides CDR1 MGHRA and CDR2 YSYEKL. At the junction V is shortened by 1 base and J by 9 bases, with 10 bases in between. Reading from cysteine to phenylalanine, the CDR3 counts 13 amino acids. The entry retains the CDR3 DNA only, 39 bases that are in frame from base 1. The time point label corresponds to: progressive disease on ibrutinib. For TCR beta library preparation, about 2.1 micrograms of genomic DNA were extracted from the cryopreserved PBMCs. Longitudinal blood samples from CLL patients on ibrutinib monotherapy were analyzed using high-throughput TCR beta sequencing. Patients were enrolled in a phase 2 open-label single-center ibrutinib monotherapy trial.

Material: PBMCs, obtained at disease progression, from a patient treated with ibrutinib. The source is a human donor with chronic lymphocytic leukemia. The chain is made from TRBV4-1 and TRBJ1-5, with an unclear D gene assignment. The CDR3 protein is CASSQAWFAPQHF. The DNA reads TGCGCCAGCAGCCAAGCCTGGTTTGCGCCCCAGCATTTT.